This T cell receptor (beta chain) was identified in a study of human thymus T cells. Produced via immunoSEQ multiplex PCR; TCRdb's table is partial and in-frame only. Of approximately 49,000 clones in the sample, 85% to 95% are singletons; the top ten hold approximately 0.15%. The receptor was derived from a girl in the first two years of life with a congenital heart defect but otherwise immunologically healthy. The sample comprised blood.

The CDR3, as DNA: TGTGCCAGCTCACCACAACCGAGACATCTTCTAGGGGCCGAGCAGTACTTC. Its protein is CASSPQPRHLLGAEQYF. The rearrangement uses TRBV18 and TRBJ2-7; D perhaps matches TRBD1 (5 bases). The CDR3 contains 17 residues. Trimming left V 1 base short and J 6 bases short, with 22 bases between. The V gene's germline CDR1 is KGHSH and CDR2 LQKENI.